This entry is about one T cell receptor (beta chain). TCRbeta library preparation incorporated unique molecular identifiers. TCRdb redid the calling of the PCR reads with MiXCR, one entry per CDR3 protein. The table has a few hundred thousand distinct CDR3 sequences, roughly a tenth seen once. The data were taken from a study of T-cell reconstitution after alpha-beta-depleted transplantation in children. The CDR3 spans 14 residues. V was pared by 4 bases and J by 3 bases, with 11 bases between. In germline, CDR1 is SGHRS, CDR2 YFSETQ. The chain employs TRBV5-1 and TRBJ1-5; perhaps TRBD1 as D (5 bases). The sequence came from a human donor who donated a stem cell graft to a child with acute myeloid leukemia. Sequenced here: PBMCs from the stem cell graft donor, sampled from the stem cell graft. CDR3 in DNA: TGCGCCAGCAGCCTCGGGGCAGACAATCAGCCCCAGCATTTT. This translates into CASSLGADNQPQHF.